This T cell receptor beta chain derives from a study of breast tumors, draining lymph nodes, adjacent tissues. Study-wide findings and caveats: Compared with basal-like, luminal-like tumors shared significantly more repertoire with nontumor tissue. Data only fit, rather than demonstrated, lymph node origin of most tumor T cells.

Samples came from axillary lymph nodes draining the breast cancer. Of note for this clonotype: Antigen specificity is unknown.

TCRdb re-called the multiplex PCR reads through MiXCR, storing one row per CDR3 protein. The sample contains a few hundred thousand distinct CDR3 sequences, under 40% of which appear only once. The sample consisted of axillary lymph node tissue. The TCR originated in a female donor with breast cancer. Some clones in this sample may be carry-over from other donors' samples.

The CDR3 coding sequence is TGCGCCAGCAGTGAGACAGGGGGTTATGCAGATACGCAGTATTTT. Residues: CASSETGGYADTQYF. This sequence joins TRBV10-2 and TRBJ2-3; TRBD1 agrees at 8 bases. The CDR3 has 15 residues. V gave up 2 bases and J gave up 4 bases; unmatched junction bases: 5. The germline V gene has CDR1 WSHSY and CDR2 SAAADI.